This entry lists 20 T cell receptor beta chains sequenced from one sample in a study of OX40 agonist ivuxolimab in advanced cancers. This table comes from immunoSEQ multiplex PCR, and its TCRdb copy is limited to in-frame clones, with some not included. Here the sample spans fewer than 110,000 clones, around 93% being singletons. Source: CD4+ or CD8+ T cells sorted from blood, taken in a trial of the OX40 agonist ivuxolimab. The receptors were gathered from an adult with an advanced solid tumor such as melanoma, head and neck, liver or kidney cancer.

Note on this clone: Germline and junction disagree at one end, which may indicate a read error. The chain joins TRBV6-1 to TRBJ1-2; a weak D match, TRBD1 (5 bases). CDR1 MNHNS and CDR2 SASEGT come from the germline V gene. This CDR3 comprises 14 residues. CDR3 bases: TGTGCCAGCAGGGAAGGGGCAGTAATCTATGGCTACACCTTC. This translates into CASREGAVIYGYTF.

The rearrangement uses TRBV19 and TRBJ2-3, with 10 bases identical to TRBD2. Germline CDR1 is LNHDA and CDR2 is SQIVND (reference sequence). This CDR3 spans 16 amino acids. Germline trimming cut 3 bases from V and 4 bases from J; bases unmatched to any gene: 7. The DNA for the CDR3 is TGTGCCAGTAGTATGGGTCTAGCGGGAGCCTCAGATACGCAGTATTTT. The encoded protein is CASSMGLAGASDTQYF.

The CDR3 is CATSSVGTNEKLFF. CDR3 sequence (DNA): TGTGCCACTTCGTCCGTTGGGACTAATGAAAAACTGTTTTTT. The chain joins TRBV19 to TRBJ1-4; the D is unclear. CDR1 is LNHDA and CDR2 is SQIVND in the germline V gene (reference sequence). This CDR3 comprises 14 residues. Trimming left V 10 bases short and J 2 bases short, with 14 bases between.

V is TRBV6-6 and J is TRBJ1-2; 7 nucleotides agree with TRBD1. This CDR3 comprises 14 residues. The germline CDR1 and CDR2 sequences are MNHNY and SVGAGI (reference sequence). J was trimmed by 8 bases and V by 5 bases; bases with no gene match: 11. The CDR3 DNA reads TGTGCCAGCAGTGGCCGACAGGGCGGAGACGGCTACACCTTC. Translated, it gives CASSGRQGGDGYTF.

The chain uses TRBV19 and TRBJ2-7, with 7 bases lining up with TRBD2. CDR1 and CDR2 from the germline V gene are LNHDA and SQIVND (reference sequence). J was trimmed by 2 bases and V by 3 bases; bases with no gene match: 10. There are 16 residues in the CDR3. The CDR3 reads CASSIGGTALTYEQYF. CDR3 in DNA: TGTGCCAGTAGTATCGGGGGGACCGCACTTACCTACGAGCAGTACTTC.

This chain connects TRBV16 to TRBJ1-3; D is ambiguous. Germline assignment: CDR1 KGHSY and CDR2 FQNENV. The CDR3 length is 13 residues. V lost 2 bases, J lost 8 bases, and 10 bases lay in between. The CDR3, as DNA: TGTGCCAGCAGCCAACAGAACCGGGACACCATATATTTT. Translating gives CASSQQNRDTIYF.

J is TRBJ2-1 and V is TRBV19; perhaps TRBD2 as D (6 bases). V dropped 8 bases and J dropped 10 bases, with 21 bases sitting between them. Germline loops: CDR1 LNHDA, CDR2 SQIVND (reference sequence). The CDR3 runs to 14 residues. The CDR3 coding sequence is TGTGCCAGTGGGATTCCGGGAGCGACTTGGGAGCAGTTCTTC. Translated: CASGIPGATWEQFF. The complete variable domain, with remaining parts taken from reference TRBV19 and TRBJ2-1, reads DGGITQSPKYLFRKEGQNVTLSCEQNLNHDAMYWYRQDPGQGLRLIYYSQIVNDFQKGDIAEGYSVSREKKESFPLTVTSAQKNPTAFYLCASGIPGATWEQFFGPGTRLTVL.

The V gene is TRBV7-9, the J gene TRBJ1-1; D may be TRBD1 (5 bases). The germline CDR1 and CDR2 sequences are SEHNR and FQNEAQ (reference sequence). The CDR3 loop spans 13 amino acids. V lost 8 bases and J lost 5, with 15 bases in between. CDR3 protein: CASDRGAGTEAFF. The CDR3 DNA follows: TGTGCCAGCGATCGGGGCGCGGGAACTGAAGCTTTCTTT.

The chain links TRBV19 to TRBJ2-3, with no clear D. This CDR3 comprises 15 residues. Germline values: CDR1 LNHDA, CDR2 SQIVND (reference sequence). The V gene lost 3 bases and the J gene lost 0 bases, with 10 bases spanning the gap. The CDR3 DNA is TGTGCCAGTAGTATTTCGCCCGCTAGCACAGATACGCAGTATTTT. This sequence encodes CASSISPASTDTQYF.

A few counts support this clone. V and J are TRBV25-1 and TRBJ2-7; 7 bases map to TRBD2. Germline CDR1 is MGHDK and CDR2 is SYGVNS. V dropped 4 bases and J dropped 1; count of bases not matched to a gene: 7. CDR3 length: 15 residues. The CDR3 sequence is CASSASVSGSYEQYF. The CDR3 DNA is TGTGCCAGCAGTGCCTCAGTTAGCGGGTCCTACGAGCAGTACTTC.

The V and J genes are TRBV7-2 and TRBJ2-7; 11 nucleotides agree with TRBD1. CDR1 SGHTA and CDR2 FQGNSA come from the germline V gene. This CDR3 is 16 amino acids long. The trim removed 4 bases at V and 4 bases at J, leaving 9 bases unmatched. CDR3 residues: CASSSYGQGAPYEQYF. CDR3 DNA sequence: TGTGCCAGCAGCTCTTACGGACAGGGGGCGCCTTACGAGCAGTACTTC.

The V and J genes are TRBV28 and TRBJ1-4, with D possibly being TRBD1 (5 bases). Germline V lookup: CDR1 MDHEN, CDR2 SYDVKM. CDR3 size: 14 residues. Between the trimmed V and J ends, which lost 3 bases and 5 bases, there was a span of 10 bases. The CDR3 coding sequence is TGTGCCAGCAGTTTCACAGGAGGGAATGAAAAACTGTTTTTT. It is translated as CASSFTGGNEKLFF.

The chain joins TRBV6-5 to TRBJ2-7; D call uncertain. This CDR3 comprises 13 residues. Germline CDR1 and CDR2: MNHEY and SVGAGI. Trimming took 6 bases from V and 4 from J, leaving 13 bases between them. The CDR3 spells CASSLTSNYEQYF. CDR3 DNA sequence: TGTGCCAGCAGCCTGACCTCTAATTACGAGCAGTACTTC.

The rearrangement links TRBV19 to TRBJ2-2; D perhaps matches TRBD1 (6 bases). Per germline, CDR1 LNHDA and CDR2 SQIVND (reference sequence). This CDR3 contains 16 residues. V shed 3 bases and J shed 4 bases, with 15 bases lying between them. In DNA, the CDR3 is TGTGCCAGTAGTATGGCAGGGGTAGGTTTCACCGGGGAGCTGTTTTTT. Protein product: CASSMAGVGFTGELFF. The full variable domain, in which reference TRBV19 and TRBJ2-2 provide the parts outside the CDR3, is DGGITQSPKYLFRKEGQNVTLSCEQNLNHDAMYWYRQDPGQGLRLIYYSQIVNDFQKGDIAEGYSVSREKKESFPLTVTSAQKNPTAFYLCASSMAGVGFTGELFFGEGSRLTVL.

This clone was seen only once. This sequence joins TRBV29-1 and TRBJ1-3; perhaps TRBD1 as D (6 bases). From germline, CDR1 is SQVTM and CDR2 ANQGSEA. Deletions cut 5 bases from V and 0 bases from J, with 11 bases between. The CDR3 is made up of 14 amino acids. This chain's CDR3 is CSVSRGISGNTIYF. The CDR3 DNA reads TGCAGCGTTTCCAGGGGTATCTCTGGAAACACCATATATTTT.

The chain carries TRBV11-3 and TRBJ1-6; D is possibly TRBD1 (5 bases). This CDR3 is 12 amino acids long. Deletions cut 5 bases from V and 8 bases from J, with 7 bases between. Germline V lookup: CDR1 SGHNT, CDR2 YENEEA. The CDR3 loop reads CASSGRDSPLHF. The DNA of the CDR3 is TGTGCCAGCAGCGGCAGGGATTCACCCCTCCACTTT.

This chain joins TRBV9 and TRBJ2-1; possibly TRBD1 or TRBD2 for D (5 bases each). CDR3 length: 15 amino acids. With 0 bases removed from V and 8 bases from J, the gap between germline ends came to 15 bases. CDR1 SGDLS and CDR2 YYNGEE come from the germline V gene. In nucleotides, the CDR3 is TGTGCCAGCAGCGTAGAAGGGGCTTCGCGGGATGAGCAGTTCTTC. Translating gives CASSVEGASRDEQFF.

V and J are TRBV18 and TRBJ2-7; the D call may be TRBD1 or TRBD2 (5 bases each). Germline V gene data show CDR1 as KGHSH and CDR2 as LQKENI. V lost 5 bases and J 6 bases, leaving 17 bases between the germline ends. CDR3 length equals 14 residues. Written as DNA, the CDR3 is TGTGCCAGCTCAGAGCCGGGGACCTGGGGCGAGCAGTACTTC. Encoded protein: CASSEPGTWGEQYF.

The chain links TRBV11-2 to TRBJ2-2; possible D gene TRBD2, 6 bases. The CDR3 length is 14 residues. V lost 5 bases to trimming and J lost 4 bases, with 11 bases between them. Germline assignment: CDR1 SGHAT and CDR2 FQNNGV. The CDR3 region has the DNA TGTGCCAGCAGCCCAAGGGACTTCACCGGGGAGCTGTTTTTT. It translates to CASSPRDFTGELFF.

The chain employs TRBV10-3 and TRBJ1-2; maybe TRBD1 (6 bases). V was cut by 4 bases and J by 6 bases, with 12 bases left in between. The germline CDR1 and CDR2 sequences are ENHRY and SYGVKD. The length of the CDR3 is 13 residues. This CDR3 is CAISGPGEDGYTF. CDR3 nucleotides: TGTGCCATCAGTGGACCAGGGGAAGATGGCTACACCTTC.